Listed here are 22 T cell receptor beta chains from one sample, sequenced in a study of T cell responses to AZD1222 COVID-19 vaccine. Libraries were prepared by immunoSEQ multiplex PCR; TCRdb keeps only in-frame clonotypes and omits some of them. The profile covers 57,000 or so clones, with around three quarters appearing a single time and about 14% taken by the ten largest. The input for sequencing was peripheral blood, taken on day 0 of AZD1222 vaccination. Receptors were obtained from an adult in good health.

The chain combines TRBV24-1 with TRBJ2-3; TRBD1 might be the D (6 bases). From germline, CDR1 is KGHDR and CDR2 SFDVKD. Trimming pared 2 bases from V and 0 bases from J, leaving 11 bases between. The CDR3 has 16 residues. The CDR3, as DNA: TGTGCCACCAGTGATTCCCGACAGGTTAGCACAGATACGCAGTATTTT. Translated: CATSDSRQVSTDTQYF.

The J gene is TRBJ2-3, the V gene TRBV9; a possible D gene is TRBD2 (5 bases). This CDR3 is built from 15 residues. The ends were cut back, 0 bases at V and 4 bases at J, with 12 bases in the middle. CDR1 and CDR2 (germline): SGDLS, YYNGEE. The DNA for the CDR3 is TGTGCCAGCAGCGTAGCTGTCGGGGAAGCAGATACGCAGTATTTT. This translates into CASSVAVGEADTQYF.

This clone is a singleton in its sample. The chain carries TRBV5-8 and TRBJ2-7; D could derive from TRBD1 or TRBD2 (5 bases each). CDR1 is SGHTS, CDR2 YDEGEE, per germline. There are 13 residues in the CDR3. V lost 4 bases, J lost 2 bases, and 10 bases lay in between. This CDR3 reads CASSPPGPYEQYF. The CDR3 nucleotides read TGTGCCAGCAGCCCCCCGGGGCCCTACGAGCAGTACTTC.

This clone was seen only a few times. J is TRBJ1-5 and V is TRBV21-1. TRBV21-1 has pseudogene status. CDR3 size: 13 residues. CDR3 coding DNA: TGTGCCAGCAGCAAGGGGGGTCGGCAGCCCCAGCATTTT. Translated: CASSKGGRQPQHF.

In DNA, the CDR3 is TGTGCCAGCTCACCAGGATTAGCGGGGGTCTCCTACAATGAGCAGTTCTTC. Protein sequence: CASSPGLAGVSYNEQFF. V usage is TRBV18 and J usage is TRBJ2-1; 9 nucleotides agree with TRBD2. The germline V gene has CDR1 KGHSH and CDR2 LQKENI. V dropped 2 bases and J dropped 0; count of bases not matched to a gene: 5. CDR3 length: 17 amino acids.

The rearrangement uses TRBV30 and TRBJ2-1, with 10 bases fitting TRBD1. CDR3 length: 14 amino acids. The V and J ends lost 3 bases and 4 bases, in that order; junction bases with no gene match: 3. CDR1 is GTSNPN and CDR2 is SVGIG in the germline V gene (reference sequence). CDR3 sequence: CAWSPGQGYNEQFF. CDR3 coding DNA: TGTGCCTGGAGCCCGGGACAGGGGTACAATGAGCAGTTCTTC.

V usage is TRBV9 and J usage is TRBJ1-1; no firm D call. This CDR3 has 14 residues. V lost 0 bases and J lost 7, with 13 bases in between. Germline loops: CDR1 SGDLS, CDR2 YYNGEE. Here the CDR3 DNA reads TGTGCCAGCAGCGTAGATTGGCAGCCATATGAAGCTTTCTTT. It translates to CASSVDWQPYEAFF.

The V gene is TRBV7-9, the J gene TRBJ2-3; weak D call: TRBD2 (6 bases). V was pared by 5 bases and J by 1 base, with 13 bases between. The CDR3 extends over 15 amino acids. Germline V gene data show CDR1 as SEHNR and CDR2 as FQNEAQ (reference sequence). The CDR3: CASSKTSSGTDTQYF. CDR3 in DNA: TGTGCCAGCAGCAAGACTAGTTCGGGCACAGATACGCAGTATTTT.

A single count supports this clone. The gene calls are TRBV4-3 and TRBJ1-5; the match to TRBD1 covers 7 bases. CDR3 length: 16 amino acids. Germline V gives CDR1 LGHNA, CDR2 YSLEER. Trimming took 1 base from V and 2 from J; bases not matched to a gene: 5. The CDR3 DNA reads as TGCGCCAGCAGCCAAGGGGCAGGGGGAGGCAATCAGCCCCAGCATTTT. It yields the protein CASSQGAGGGNQPQHF.

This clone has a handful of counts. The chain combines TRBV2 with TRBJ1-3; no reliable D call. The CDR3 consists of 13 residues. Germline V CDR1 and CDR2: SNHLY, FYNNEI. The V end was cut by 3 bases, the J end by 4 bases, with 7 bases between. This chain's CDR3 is CASSEGYGNTIYF. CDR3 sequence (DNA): TGTGCCAGCAGTGAGGGGTACGGAAACACCATATATTTT.

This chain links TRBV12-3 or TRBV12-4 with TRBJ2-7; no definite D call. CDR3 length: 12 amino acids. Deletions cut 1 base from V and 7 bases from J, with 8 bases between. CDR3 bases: TGTGCCAGCAGTTTAGGGGTAGGGGAGCAGTACTTC. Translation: CASSLGVGEQYF.

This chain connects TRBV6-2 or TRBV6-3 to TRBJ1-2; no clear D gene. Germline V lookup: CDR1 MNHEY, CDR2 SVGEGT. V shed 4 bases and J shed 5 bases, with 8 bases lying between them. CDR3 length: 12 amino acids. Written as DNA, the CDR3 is TGTGCCAGCAGTTGGGGTGGATATGGCTACACCTTC. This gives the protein CASSWGGYGYTF.

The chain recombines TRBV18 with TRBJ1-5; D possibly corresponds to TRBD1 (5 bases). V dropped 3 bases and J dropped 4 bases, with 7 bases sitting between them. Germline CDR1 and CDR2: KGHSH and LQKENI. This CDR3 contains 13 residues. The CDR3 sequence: CASSPTENQPQHF. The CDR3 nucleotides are TGTGCCAGCTCACCGACAGAGAATCAGCCCCAGCATTTT.

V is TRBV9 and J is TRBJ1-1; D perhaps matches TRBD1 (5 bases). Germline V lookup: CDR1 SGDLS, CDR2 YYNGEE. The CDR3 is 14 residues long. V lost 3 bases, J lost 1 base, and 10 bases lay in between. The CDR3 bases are TGTGCCAGCAGCGCTACGACAGCGAACACTGAAGCTTTCTTT. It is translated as CASSATTANTEAFF.

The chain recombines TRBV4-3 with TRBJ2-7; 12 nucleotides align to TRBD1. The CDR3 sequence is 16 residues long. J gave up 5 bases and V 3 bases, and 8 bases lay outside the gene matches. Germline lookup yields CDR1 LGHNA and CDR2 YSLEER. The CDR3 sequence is CASSQMPGQGAHEQYF. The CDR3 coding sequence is TGCGCCAGCAGCCAGATGCCGGGACAGGGGGCCCACGAGCAGTACTTC.

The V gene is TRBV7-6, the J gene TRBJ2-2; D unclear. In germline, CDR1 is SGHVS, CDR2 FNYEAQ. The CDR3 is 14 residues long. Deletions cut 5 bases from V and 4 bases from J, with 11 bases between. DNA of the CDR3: TGTGCCAGCAGCCCGACAATAGGCACCGGGGAGCTGTTTTTT. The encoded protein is CASSPTIGTGELFF.

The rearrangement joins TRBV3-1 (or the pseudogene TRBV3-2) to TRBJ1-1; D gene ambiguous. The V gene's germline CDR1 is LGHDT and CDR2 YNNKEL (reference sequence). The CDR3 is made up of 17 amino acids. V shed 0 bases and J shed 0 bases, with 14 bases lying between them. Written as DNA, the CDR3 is TGTGCCAGCAGCCAAGATTATGACCTTCTCATGAACACTGAAGCTTTCTTT. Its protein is CASSQDYDLLMNTEAFF.

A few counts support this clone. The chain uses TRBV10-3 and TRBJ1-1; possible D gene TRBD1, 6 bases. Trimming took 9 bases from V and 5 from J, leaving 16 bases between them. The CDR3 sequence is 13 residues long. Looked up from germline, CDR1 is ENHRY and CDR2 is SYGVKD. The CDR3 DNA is TGTGCCATTTTACAGGGCCCGGGGACTGAAGCTTTCTTT. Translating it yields CAILQGPGTEAFF.

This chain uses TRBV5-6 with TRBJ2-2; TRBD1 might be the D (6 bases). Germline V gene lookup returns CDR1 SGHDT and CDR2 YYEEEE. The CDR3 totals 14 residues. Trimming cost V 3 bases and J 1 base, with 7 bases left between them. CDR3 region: CASSSTGNTGELFF. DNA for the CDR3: TGTGCCAGCAGCTCGACAGGGAACACCGGGGAGCTGTTTTTT.

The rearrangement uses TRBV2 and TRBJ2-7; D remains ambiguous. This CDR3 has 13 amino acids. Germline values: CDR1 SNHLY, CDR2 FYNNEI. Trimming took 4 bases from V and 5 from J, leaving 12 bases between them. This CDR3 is CASSGGITNEQYF. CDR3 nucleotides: TGTGCCAGCAGTGGGGGAATTACCAACGAGCAGTACTTC.

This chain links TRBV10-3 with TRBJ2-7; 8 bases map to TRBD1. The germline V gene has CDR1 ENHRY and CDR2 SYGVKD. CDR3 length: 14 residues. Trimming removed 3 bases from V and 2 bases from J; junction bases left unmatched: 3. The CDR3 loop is CAISDGTGPYEQYF. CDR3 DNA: TGTGCCATCAGTGACGGGACAGGTCCCTACGAGCAGTACTTC.

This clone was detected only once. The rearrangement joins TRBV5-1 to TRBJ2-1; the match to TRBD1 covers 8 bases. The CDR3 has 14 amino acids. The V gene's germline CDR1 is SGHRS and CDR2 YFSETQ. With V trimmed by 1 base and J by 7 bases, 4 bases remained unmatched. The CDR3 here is CASSLRQGRNEQFF. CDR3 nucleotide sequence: TGCGCCAGCAGCTTGAGACAGGGGAGGAATGAGCAGTTCTTC.